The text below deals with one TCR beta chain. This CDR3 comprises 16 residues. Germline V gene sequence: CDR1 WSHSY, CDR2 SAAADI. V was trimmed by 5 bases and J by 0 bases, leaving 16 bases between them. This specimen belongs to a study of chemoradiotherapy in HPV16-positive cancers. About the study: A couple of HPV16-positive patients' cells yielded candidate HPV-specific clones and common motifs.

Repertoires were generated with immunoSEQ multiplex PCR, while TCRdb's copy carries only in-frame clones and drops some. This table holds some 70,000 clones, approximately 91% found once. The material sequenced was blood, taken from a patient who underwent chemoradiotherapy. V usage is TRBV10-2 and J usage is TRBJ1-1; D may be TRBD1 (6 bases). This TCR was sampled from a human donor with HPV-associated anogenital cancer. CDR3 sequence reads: CASSNPGHPMNTEAFF. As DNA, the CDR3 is TGCGCCAGCAGTAATCCGGGACACCCCATGAACACTGAAGCTTTCTTT.